One sample yielded the 5 T cell receptor beta chains listed below, sequenced in a study of blood T cell repertoires in COVID-19. Some clones are missing from TCRdb's copy, which holds only in-frame ones; the method was immunoSEQ multiplex PCR. The table has 30,000 to 35,000 clones, approximately 80% seen once. Sequenced material: peripheral blood. These receptors came from a man of 80 years or more with acute or convalescent COVID-19.

This clone rates as medium-sized (0.01 to 0.1%). The chain employs TRBV4-1 and TRBJ2-2; 8 bases are a match to TRBD1. The CDR3 covers 16 residues. Trimming removed 4 bases from V and 1 base from J; junction bases left unmatched: 5. Germline V gives CDR1 MGHRA, CDR2 YSYEKL. CDR3: CASSPLGTGNTGELFF. Written as DNA, the CDR3 is TGCGCCAGCAGCCCCCTAGGGACAGGGAACACCGGGGAGCTGTTTTTT.

The chain is built from TRBV5-6 and TRBJ1-4; 9 positions agree with TRBD1. Germline V gene lookup returns CDR1 SGHDT and CDR2 YYEEEE. The CDR3 extends over 16 amino acids. The J segment lost 3 bases and the V segment lost 4 bases, leaving 7 bases of the junction unmatched. The CDR3 nucleotides are TGTGCCAGCAGCGGAGGGACAGGGAGACCTAATGAAAAACTGTTTTTT. Translating it yields CASSGGTGRPNEKLFF.

The chain joins TRBV18 to TRBJ1-3, with 7 bases aligning to TRBD1. The CDR3 has 16 residues. J was trimmed by 8 bases and V by 0 bases; bases with no gene match: 10. Germline CDR1 and CDR2: KGHSH and LQKENI. This chain's CDR3 is CASSPPSRRGQDTIYF. The CDR3 bases are TGTGCCAGCTCACCACCCAGCCGCCGCGGACAGGACACCATATATTTT. The full variable domain, rest sourced from reference TRBV18 and TRBJ1-3, is NAGVMQNPRHLVRRRGQEARLRCSPMKGHSHVYWYRQLPEEGLKFMVYLQKENIIDESGMPKERFSAEFPKEGPSILRIQQVVRGDSAAYFCASSPPSRRGQDTIYFGEGSWLTVV.

The CDR3 sequence is CASSLDGVGANVLTF. The CDR3 DNA reads as TGTGCCAGCAGCTTAGACGGGGTTGGGGCCAACGTCCTGACTTTC. V gene TRBV13 combines with J gene TRBJ2-6, with a possible D match to TRBD2 (5 bases). The length of the CDR3 is 15 residues. V lost 1 base and J 3 bases, leaving 7 bases between the germline ends. CDR1 PRHDT and CDR2 FYEKMQ come from the germline V gene (reference sequence).

J is TRBJ1-1 and V is TRBV7-9, with 10 bases that match TRBD1. V was pared by 1 base and J by 4 bases, with 6 bases of the junction left unmatched. The V gene's germline CDR1 is SEHNR and CDR2 FQNEAQ (reference sequence). This CDR3 comprises 16 residues. CDR3 in amino acids: CASSLVGTGAGTEAFF. The CDR3, as DNA: TGTGCCAGCAGCTTAGTAGGGACAGGGGCCGGCACTGAAGCTTTCTTT.